This T cell receptor beta chain came from a study of PD-1 blockade in classical Hodgkin lymphoma. Autologous stem cell transplantation was followed by relapse in every patient, and brentuximab vedotin exposure varied. Looked up from germline, CDR1 is SGHVS and CDR2 is FNYEAQ. Trimming took off 4 bases at V and 5 bases at J, with 17 bases between the two ends. The CDR3 has 15 residues. The data were produced by immunoSEQ multiplex PCR, yet TCRdb's version contains in-frame clones alone and is incomplete. The table records around 91,000 clones, about nine tenths of them present only once. The source of this sequence is a human donor with classical Hodgkin lymphoma. This sequence joins TRBV7-6 and TRBJ2-5; D is perhaps TRBD2 (7 bases). Sequencing was performed on peripheral blood mononuclear cells (PBMCs), taken at baseline. CDR3 sequence (DNA): TGTGCCAGCAGCTCCCTTGGGGGGGGCTGGGAGACCCAGTACTTC. This translates into CASSSLGGGWETQYF.